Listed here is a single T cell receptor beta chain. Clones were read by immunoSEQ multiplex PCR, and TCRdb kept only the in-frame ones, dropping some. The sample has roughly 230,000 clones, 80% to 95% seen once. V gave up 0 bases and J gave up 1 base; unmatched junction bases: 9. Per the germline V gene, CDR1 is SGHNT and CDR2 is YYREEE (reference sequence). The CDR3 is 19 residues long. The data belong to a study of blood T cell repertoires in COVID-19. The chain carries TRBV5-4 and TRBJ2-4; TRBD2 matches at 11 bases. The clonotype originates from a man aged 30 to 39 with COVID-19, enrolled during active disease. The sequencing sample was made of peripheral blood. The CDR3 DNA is TGTGCCAGCAGCTTGGTTGGTAGCGGGGGGGTCTCGGCCAAAAACATTCAGTACTTC. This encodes CASSLVGSGGVSAKNIQYF.